What follows describes a single TCR beta chain. Its antigen is not known. The primer mix had 60 Vbeta and 13 Jbeta primers. Method: immunoSEQ multiplex PCR; TCRdb's copy keeps in-frame clones and lacks some. The sample has 180,000 or so clones; 75% to 80% are singletons. These data originate in a study of cytomegalovirus exposure and HLA in healthy donors. This CDR3 is 12 amino acids long. V lost 4 bases and J 6 bases, leaving 10 bases between the germline ends. CDR1 SGHRS and CDR2 YFSETQ come from the germline V gene. Overall study results and limits: CMV serostatus was the sole immune exposure information available.

This receptor was obtained from a female donor in good health and CMV-seronegative. This chain links TRBV5-1 with TRBJ1-2; D perhaps matches TRBD1 (5 bases). What was sequenced was PBMCs. CDR3 DNA: TGCGCCAGCAGCCTAGACAGAGATGGCTACACCTTC. The encoded protein is CASSLDRDGYTF.